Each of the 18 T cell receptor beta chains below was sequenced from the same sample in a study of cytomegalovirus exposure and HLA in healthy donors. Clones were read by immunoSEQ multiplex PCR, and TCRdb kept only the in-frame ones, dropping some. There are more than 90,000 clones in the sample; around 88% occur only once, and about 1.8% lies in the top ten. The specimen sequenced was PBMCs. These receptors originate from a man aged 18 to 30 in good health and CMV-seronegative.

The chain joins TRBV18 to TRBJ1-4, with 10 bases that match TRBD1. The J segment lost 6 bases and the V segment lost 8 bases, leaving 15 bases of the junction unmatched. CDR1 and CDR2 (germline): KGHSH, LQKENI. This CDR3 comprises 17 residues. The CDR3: CASQNTPPGTGDEKLFF. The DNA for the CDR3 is TGTGCCAGCCAGAACACACCCCCGGGGACAGGGGATGAAAAACTGTTTTTT.

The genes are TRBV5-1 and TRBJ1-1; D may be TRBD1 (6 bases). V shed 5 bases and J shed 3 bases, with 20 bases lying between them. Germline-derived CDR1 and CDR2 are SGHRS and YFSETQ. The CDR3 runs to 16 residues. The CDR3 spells CASRKNLGQTYTEAFF. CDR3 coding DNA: TGCGCCAGCAGGAAAAACCTCGGACAGACATACACTGAAGCTTTCTTT. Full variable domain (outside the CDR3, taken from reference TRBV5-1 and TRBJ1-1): KAGVTQTPRYLIKTRGQQVTLSCSPISGHRSVSWYQQTPGQGLQFLFEYFSETQRNKGNFPGRFSGRQFSNSRSEMNVSTLELGDSALYLCASRKNLGQTYTEAFFGQGTRLTVV.

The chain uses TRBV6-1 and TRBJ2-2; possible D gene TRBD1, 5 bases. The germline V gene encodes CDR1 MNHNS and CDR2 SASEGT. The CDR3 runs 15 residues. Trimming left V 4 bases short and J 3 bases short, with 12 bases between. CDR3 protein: CASSVTGLYTGELFF. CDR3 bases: TGTGCCAGCAGTGTTACAGGTCTTTACACCGGGGAGCTGTTTTTT.

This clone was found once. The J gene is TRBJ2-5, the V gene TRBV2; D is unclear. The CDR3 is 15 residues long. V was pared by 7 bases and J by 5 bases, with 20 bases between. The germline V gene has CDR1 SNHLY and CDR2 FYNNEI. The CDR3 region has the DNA TGTGCCAGCATAGTGGAGCGTCGTTTCATCGAGACCCAGTACTTC. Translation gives CASIVERRFIETQYF.

DNA for the CDR3: TGTGCCAGCAGCTCCGCGGACCAGGGGCGCTACGAGCAGTACTTC. It encodes CASSSADQGRYEQYF. J is TRBJ2-7 and V is TRBV11-3; maybe TRBD1 (6 bases). V lost 4 bases, J lost 3 bases, and 16 bases lay in between. CDR1 SGHNT and CDR2 YENEEA come from the germline V gene. The CDR3 extends over 15 amino acids.

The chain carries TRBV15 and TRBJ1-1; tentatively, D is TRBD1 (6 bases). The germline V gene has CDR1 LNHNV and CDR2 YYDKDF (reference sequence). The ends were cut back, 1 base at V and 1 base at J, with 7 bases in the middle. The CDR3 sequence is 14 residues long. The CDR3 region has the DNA TGTGCCACCAGCAGAGTGGGACAGAACACTGAAGCTTTCTTT. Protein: CATSRVGQNTEAFF.

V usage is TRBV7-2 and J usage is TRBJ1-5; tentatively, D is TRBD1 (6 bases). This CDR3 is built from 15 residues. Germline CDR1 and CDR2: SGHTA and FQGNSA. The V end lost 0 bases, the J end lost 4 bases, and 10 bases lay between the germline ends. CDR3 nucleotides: TGTGCCAGCAGCTTAGCAGGGGGTGGTAATCAGCCCCAGCATTTT. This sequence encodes CASSLAGGGNQPQHF.

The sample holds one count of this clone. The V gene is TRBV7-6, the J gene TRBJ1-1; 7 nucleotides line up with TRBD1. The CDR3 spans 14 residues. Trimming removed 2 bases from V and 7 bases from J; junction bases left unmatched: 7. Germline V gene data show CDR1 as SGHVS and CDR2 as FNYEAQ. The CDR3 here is CASSLHPAGGEAFF. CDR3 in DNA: TGTGCCAGCAGCTTACATCCCGCAGGGGGTGAAGCTTTCTTT.

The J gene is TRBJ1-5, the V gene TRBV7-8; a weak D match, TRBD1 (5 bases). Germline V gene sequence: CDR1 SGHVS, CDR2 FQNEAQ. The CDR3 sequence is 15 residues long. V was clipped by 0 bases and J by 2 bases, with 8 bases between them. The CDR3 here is CASSLAGARNQPQHF. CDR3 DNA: TGTGCCAGCAGCTTAGCAGGGGCGCGCAATCAGCCCCAGCATTTT. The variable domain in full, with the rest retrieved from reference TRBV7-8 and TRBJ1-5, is GAGVSQSPRYKVAKRGQDVALRCDPISGHVSLFWYQQALGQGPEFLTYFQNEAQLDKSGLPSDRFFAERPEGSVSTLKIQRTQQEDSAVYLCASSLAGARNQPQHFGDGTRLSIL.

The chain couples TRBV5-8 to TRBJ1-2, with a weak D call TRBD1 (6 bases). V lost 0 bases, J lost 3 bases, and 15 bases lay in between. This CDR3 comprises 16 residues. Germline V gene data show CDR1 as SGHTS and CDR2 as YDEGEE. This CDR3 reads CASSLASEGEYYGYTF. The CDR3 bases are TGTGCCAGCAGCTTGGCCAGCGAGGGGGAATACTATGGCTACACCTTC.

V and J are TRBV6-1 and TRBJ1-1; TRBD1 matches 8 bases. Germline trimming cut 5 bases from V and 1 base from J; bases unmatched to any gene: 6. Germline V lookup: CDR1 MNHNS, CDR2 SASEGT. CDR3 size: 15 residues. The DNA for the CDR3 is TGTGCCAGCAGTTCGCGGACAGGGCCGAACACTGAAGCTTTCTTT. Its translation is CASSSRTGPNTEAFF.

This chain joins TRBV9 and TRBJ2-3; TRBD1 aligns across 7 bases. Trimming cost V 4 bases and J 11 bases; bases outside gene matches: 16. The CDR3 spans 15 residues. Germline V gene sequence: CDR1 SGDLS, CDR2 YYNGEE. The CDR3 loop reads CASSTTRDREGKQYF. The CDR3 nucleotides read TGTGCCAGCAGCACCACAAGAGACAGGGAAGGGAAGCAGTATTTT.

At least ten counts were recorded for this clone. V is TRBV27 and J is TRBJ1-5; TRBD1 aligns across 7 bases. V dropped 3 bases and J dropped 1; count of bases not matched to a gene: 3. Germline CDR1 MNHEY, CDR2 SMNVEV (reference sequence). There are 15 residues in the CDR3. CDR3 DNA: TGTGCCAGCAGTTTTCAGGGGGTGAGCAATCAGCCCCAGCATTTT. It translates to CASSFQGVSNQPQHF.

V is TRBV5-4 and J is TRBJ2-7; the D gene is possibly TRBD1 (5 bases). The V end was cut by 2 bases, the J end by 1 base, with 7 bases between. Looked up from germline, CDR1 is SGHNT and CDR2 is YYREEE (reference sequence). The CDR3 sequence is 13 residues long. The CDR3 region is CASSFDRSYEQYF. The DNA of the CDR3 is TGTGCCAGCAGCTTCGACAGATCCTACGAGCAGTACTTC.

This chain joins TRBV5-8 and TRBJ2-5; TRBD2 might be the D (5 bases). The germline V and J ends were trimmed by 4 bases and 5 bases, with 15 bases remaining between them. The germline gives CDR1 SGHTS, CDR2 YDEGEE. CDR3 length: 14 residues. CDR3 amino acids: CASSPTSSRETQYF. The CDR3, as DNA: TGTGCCAGCAGCCCTACTAGTTCCCGGGAGACCCAGTACTTC.

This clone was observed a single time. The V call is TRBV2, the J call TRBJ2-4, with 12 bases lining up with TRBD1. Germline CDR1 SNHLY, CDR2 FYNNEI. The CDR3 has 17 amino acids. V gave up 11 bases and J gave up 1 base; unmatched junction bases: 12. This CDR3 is CAAFGTGGAVAKNIQYF. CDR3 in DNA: TGTGCCGCCTTTGGGACAGGGGGCGCGGTGGCCAAAAACATTCAGTACTTC.

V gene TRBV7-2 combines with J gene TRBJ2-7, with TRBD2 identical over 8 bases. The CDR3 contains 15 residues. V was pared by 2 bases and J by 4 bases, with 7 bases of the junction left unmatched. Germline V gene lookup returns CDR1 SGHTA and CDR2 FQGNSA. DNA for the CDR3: TGTGCCAGCAGCTTAAGGGCGGGGGGACTATACGAGCAGTACTTC. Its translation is CASSLRAGGLYEQYF. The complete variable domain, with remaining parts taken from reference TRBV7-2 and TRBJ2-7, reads GAGVSQSPSNKVTEKGKDVELRCDPISGHTALYWYRQSLGQGLEFLIYFQGNSAPDKSGLPSDRFSAERTGGSVSTLTIQRTQQEDSAVYLCASSLRAGGLYEQYFGPGTRLTVT.

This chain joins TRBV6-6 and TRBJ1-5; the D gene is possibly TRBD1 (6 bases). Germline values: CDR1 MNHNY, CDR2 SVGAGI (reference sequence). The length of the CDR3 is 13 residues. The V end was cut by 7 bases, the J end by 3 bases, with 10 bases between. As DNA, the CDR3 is TGTGCCAGCACAGGGGACGTCAATCAGCCCCAGCATTTT. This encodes CASTGDVNQPQHF.